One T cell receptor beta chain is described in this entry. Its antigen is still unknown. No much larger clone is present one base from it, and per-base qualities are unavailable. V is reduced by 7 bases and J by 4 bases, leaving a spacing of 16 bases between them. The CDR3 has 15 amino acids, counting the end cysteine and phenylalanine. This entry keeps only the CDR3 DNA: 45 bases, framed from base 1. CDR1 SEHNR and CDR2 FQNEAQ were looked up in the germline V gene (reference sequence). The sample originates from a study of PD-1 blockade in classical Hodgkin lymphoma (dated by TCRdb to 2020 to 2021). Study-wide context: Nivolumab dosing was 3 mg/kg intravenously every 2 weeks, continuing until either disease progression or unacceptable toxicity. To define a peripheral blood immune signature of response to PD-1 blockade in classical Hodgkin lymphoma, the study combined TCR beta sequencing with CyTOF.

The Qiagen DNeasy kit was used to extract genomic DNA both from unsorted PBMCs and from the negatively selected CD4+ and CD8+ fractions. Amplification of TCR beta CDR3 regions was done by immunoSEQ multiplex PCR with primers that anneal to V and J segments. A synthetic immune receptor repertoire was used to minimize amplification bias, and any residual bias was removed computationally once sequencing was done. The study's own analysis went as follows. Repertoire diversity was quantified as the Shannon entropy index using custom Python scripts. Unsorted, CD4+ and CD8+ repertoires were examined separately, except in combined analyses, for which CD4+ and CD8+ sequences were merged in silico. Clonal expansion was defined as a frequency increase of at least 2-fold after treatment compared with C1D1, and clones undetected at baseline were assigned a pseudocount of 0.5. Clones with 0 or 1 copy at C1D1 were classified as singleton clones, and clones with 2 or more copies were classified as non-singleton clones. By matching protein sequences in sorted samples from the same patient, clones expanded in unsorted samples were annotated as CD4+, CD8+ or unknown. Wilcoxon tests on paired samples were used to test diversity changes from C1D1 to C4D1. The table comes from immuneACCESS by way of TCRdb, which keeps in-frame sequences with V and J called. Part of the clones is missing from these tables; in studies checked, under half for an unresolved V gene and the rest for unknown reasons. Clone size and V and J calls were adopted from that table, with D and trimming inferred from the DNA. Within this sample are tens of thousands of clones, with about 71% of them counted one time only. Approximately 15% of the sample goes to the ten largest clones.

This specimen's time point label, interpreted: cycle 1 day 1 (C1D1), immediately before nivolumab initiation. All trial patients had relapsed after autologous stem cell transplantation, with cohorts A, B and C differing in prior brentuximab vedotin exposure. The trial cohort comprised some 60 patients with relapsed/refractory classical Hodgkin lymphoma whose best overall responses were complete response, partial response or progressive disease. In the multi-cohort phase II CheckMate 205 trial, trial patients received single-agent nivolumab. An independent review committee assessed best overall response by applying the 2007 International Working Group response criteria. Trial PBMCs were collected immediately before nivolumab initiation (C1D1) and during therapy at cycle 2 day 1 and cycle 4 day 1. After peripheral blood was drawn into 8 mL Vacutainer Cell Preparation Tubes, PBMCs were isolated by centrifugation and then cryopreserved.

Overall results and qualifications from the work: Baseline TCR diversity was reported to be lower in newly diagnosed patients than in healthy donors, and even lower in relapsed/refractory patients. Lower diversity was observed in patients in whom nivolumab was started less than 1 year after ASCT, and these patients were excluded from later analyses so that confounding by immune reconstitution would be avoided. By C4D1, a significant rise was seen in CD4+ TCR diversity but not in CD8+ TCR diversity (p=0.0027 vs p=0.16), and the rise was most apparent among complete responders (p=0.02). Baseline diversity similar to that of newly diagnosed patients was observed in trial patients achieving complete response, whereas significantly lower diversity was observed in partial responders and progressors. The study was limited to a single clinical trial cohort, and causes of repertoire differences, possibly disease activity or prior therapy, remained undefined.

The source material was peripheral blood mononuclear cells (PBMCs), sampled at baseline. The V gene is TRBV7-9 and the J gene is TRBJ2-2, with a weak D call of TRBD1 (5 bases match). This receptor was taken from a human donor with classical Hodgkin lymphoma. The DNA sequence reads TGTGCCAGCACCAAAGGACAAGTATTCACCGGGGAGCTGTTTTTT. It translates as CASTKGQVFTGELFF.